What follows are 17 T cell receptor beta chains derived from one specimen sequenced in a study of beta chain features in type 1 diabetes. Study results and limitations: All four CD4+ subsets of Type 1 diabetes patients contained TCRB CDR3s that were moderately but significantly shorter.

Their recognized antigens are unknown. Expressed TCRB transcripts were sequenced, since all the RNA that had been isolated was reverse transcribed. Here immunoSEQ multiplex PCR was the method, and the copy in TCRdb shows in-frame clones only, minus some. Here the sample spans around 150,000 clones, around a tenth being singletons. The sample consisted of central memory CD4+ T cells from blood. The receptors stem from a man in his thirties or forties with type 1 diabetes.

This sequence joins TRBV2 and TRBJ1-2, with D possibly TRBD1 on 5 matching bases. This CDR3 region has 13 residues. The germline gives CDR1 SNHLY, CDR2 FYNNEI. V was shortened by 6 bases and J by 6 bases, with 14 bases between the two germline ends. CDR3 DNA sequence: TGTGCCAGCAGAAGGCTCCCCAGGGATGGCTACACCTTC. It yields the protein CASRRLPRDGYTF. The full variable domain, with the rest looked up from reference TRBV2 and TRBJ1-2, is EPEVTQTPSHQVTQMGQEVILRCVPISNHLYFYWYRQILGQKVEFLVSFYNNEISEKSEIFDDQFSVERPDGSNFTLKIRSTKLEDSAMYFCASRRLPRDGYTFGSGTRLTVV.

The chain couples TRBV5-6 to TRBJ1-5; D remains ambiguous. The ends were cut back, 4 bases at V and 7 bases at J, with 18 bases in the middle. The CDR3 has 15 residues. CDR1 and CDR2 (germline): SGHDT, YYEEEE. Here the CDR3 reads CASSPTGQPAQPQHF. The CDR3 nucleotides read TGTGCCAGCAGCCCGACGGGTCAGCCGGCCCAGCCCCAGCATTTT.

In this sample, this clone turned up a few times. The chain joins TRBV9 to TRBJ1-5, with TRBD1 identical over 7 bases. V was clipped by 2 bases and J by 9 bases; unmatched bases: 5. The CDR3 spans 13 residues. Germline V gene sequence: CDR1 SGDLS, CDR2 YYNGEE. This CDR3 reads CASSVGGTAPQHF. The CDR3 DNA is TGTGCCAGCAGCGTGGGCGGGACAGCGCCCCAGCATTTT.

CDR3 nucleotides: TGTGCCAGCAGCCCCGGGAATAGCGGGAAGGGAGTACTCTACGAGCAGTACTTC. It translates to CASSPGNSGKGVLYEQYF. The chain uses TRBV4-2 and TRBJ2-7, with TRBD2 matching over 8 bases. Trimming removed 4 bases from V and 3 bases from J; junction bases left unmatched: 17. Germline V gives CDR1 LGHNA, CDR2 YNFKEQ. This CDR3 region has 18 residues.

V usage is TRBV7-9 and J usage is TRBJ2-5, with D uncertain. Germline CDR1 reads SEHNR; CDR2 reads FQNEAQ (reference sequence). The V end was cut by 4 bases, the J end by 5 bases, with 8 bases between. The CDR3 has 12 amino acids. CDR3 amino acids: CASSSLGETQYF. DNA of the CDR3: TGTGCCAGCAGCTCCCTCGGGGAGACCCAGTACTTC.

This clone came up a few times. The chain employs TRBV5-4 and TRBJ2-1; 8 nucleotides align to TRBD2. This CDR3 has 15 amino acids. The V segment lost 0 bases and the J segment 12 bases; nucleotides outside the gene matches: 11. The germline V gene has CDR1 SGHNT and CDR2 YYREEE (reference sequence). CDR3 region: CASSLGGAGGEAQFF. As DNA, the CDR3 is TGTGCCAGCAGCTTGGGAGGTGCGGGGGGTGAAGCGCAGTTCTTC.

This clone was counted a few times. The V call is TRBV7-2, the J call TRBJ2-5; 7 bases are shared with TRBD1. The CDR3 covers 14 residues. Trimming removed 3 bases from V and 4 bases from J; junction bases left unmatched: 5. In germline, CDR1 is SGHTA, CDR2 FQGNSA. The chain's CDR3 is CASSFTGVRETQYF. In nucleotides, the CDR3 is TGTGCCAGCAGCTTTACAGGGGTGCGAGAGACCCAGTACTTC. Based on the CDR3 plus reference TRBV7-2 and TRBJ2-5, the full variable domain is GAGVSQSPSNKVTEKGKDVELRCDPISGHTALYWYRQSLGQGLEFLIYFQGNSAPDKSGLPSDRFSAERTGGSVSTLTIQRTQQEDSAVYLCASSFTGVRETQYFGPGTRLLVL.

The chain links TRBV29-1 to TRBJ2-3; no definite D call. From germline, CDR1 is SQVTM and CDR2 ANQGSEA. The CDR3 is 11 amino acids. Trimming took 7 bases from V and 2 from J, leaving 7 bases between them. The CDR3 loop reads CSATNTDTQYF. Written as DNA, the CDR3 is TGCAGCGCCACTAACACAGATACGCAGTATTTT.

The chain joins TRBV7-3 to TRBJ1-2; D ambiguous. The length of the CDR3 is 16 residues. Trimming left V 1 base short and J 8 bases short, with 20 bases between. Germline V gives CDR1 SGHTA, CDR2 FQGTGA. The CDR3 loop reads CASSLNGVGQSKGYTF. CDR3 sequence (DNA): TGTGCCAGCAGCTTAAACGGTGTTGGGCAGTCGAAAGGCTACACCTTC.

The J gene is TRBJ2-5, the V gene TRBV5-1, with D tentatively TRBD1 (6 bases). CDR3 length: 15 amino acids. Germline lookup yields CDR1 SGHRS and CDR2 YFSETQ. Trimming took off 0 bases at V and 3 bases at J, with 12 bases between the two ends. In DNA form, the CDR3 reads TGCGCCAGCAGCTTGGCCGGGACACTCGAAGAGACCCAGTACTTC. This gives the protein CASSLAGTLEETQYF.

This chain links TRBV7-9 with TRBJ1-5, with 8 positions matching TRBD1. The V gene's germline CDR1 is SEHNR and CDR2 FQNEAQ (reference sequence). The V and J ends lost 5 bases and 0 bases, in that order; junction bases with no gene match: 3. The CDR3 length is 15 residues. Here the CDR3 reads CASSATGDSNQPQHF. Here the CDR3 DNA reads TGTGCCAGCAGCGCGACAGGGGATAGCAATCAGCCCCAGCATTTT.

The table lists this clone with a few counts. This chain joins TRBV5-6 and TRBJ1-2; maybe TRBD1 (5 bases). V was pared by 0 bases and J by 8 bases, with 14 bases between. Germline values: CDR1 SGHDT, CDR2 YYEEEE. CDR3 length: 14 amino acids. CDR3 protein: CASSLDGGFRGYTF. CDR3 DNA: TGTGCCAGCAGCTTGGATGGGGGGTTCCGAGGCTACACCTTC.

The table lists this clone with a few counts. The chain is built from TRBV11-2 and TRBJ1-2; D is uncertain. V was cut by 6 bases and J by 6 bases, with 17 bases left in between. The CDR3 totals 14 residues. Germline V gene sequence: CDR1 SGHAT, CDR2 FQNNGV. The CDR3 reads CASSSLAGKDGYTF. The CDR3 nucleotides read TGTGCCAGCAGTTCTCTGGCGGGGAAGGATGGCTACACCTTC.

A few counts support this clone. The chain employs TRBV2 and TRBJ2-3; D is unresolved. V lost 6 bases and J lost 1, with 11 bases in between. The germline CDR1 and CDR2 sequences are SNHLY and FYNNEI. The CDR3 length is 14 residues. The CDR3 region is CASRRDTGTDTQYF. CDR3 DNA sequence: TGTGCCAGCAGAAGAGACACGGGCACAGATACGCAGTATTTT.

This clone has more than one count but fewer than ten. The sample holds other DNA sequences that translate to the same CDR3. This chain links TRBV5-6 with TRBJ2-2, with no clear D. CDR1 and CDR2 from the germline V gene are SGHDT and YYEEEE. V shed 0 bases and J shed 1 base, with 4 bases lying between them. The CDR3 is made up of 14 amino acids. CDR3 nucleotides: TGTGCCAGCAGCTTGGCGGGGAACACCGGGGAGCTGTTTTTT. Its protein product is CASSLAGNTGELFF. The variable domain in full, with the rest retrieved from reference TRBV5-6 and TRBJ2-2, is DAGVTQSPTHLIKTRGQQVTLRCSPKSGHDTVSWYQQALGQGPQFIFQYYEEEERQRGNFPDRFSGHQFPNYSSELNVNALLLGDSALYLCASSLAGNTGELFFGEGSRLTVL.

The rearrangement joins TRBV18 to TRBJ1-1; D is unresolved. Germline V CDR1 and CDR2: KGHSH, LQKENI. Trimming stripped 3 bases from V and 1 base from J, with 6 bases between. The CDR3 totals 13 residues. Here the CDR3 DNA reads TGTGCCAGCTCACCGTGGGCGAACACTGAAGCTTTCTTT. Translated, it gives CASSPWANTEAFF.

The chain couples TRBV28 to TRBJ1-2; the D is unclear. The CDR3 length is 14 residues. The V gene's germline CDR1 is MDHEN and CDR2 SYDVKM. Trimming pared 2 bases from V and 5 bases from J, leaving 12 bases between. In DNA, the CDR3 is TGTGCCAGCAGTTTAAATGGGCCATTTTATGGCTACACCTTC. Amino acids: CASSLNGPFYGYTF.